The clone carrying this T cell receptor beta chain was counted only a few times. Its target is not known. This sample stems from a study of Graves' ophthalmopathy and Graves' hyperthyroidism. Study-wide background: Prior to any treatment, peripheral blood was collected at the time of initial diagnosis. Overall study findings and caveats: The majority of expanded thyroid clonotypes above 0.001 frequency also occurred in blood.

V shed 8 bases, J shed 4 bases, and the junction held 9 bases outside the gene matches. The CDR3 totals 15 residues. Serum thyroxine and TRAb, along with clinical symptoms, thyroid ultrasound and orbital computed tomography, were what diagnosis relied on. RNA transcripts were the source from which TCR beta CDR3 regions were amplified. HTBI-primed first-round RT-PCR preceded second-round multiplex PCR. TCRdb reprocessed the multiplex PCR reads with MiXCR, giving one entry per CDR3 protein. The profile shows about 640,000 distinct CDR3 sequences, approximately 39% of them singletons. The sequence came from an adult man with Graves' ophthalmopathy. Sequencing was performed on peripheral blood. The genes are TRBV12-3 or TRBV12-4 and TRBJ2-2, with 8 bases identical to TRBD1. In DNA, the CDR3 is TGTGCCAGCCTTGGAGGACAGGGAGTCACCGGGGAGCTGTTTTTT. This codes for CASLGGQGVTGELFF.